This T cell receptor beta chain was identified in a study of T cell repertoires in cytomegalovirus infection. Across the whole study: Recently identified HLA-C-restricted CMV epitopes and well-studied HLA-B-restricted CMV epitopes were used by the study. In public TCR beta signatures, there were indications of both CMV infection and matching HLA type.

From the reads, TCRdb called clonotypes with MiXCR, one entry per CDR3 protein. The data contain a few hundred thousand distinct CDR3 sequences, approximately 40% of them seen just once; the ten biggest clones take up around 46%. This clonotype was picked up a small number of times. Its specificity is unknown. Trimming took 10 bases from V and 3 from J, leaving 14 bases between them. The length of the CDR3 is 13 residues. Germline V gene data show CDR1 as MNHEY and CDR2 as SVGAGI. Overall study findings and caveats: CMV-specific TCR beta clonotypes restricted by HLA-C were the ones dominating the ex vivo response.

The chain links TRBV6-5 to TRBJ2-3; perhaps TRBD1 as D (5 bases). This TCR derives from a human donor in good health (CMV status not recorded). Some clones in this sample may be carry-over from other donors' samples. Sequencing used cultured PBMCs, obtained from culture after CMV antigen stimulation. CDR3 region: CATRKGSTDTQYF. The DNA for the CDR3 is TGTGCCACTAGAAAGGGGTCTACAGATACGCAGTATTTT.